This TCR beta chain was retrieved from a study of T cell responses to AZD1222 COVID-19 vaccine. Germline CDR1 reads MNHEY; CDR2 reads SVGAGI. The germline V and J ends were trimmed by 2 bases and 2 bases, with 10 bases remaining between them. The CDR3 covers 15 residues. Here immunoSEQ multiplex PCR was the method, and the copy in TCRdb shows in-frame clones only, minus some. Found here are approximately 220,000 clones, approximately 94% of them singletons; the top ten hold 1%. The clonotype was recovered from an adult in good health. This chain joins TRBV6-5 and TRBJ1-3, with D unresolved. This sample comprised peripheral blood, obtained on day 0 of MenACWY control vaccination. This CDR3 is CASSYTIDTGNTIYF. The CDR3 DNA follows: TGTGCCAGCAGTTACACAATAGACACTGGAAACACCATATATTTT.